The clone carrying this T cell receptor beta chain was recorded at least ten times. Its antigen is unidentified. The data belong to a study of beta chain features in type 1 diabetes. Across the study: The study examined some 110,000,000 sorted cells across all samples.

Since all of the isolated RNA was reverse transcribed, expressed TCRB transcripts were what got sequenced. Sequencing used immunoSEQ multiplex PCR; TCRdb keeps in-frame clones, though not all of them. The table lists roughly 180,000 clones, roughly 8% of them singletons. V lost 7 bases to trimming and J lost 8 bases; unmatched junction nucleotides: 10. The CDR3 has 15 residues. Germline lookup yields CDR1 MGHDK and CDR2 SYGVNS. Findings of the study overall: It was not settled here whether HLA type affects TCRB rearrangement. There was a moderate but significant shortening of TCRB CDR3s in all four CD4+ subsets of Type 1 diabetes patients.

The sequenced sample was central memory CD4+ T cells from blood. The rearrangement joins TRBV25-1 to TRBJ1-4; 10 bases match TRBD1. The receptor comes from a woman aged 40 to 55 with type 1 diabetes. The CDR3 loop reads CASTVAGTGVEKLFF. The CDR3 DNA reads TGTGCCAGCACTGTCGCCGGGACAGGGGTAGAAAAACTGTTTTTT.